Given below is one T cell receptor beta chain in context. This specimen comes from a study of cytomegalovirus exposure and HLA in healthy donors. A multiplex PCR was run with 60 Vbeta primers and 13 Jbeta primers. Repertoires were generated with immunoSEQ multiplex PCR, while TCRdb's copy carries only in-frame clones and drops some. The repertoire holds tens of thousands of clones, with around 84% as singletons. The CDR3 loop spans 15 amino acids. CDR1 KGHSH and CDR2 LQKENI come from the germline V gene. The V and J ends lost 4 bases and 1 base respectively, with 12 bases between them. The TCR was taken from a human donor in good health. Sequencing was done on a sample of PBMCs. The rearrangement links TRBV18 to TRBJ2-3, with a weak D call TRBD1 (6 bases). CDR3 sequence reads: CASSRGTLRTDTQYF. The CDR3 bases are TGTGCCAGCTCACGGGGGACATTACGCACAGATACGCAGTATTTT.